This TCR beta chain was identified during a study of T cell repertoires in cytomegalovirus infection. Study context: Recently identified HLA-C-restricted CMV epitopes were used, and well-studied HLA-B-restricted CMV epitopes were used as well. Indicated by public TCR beta signatures were CMV infection and matching HLA type.

Germline lookup yields CDR1 MGHRA and CDR2 YSYEKL. J was trimmed by 9 bases and V by 0 bases; bases with no gene match: 12. The length of the CDR3 is 17 residues. From the reads, TCRdb called clonotypes with MiXCR, one entry per CDR3 protein. The sample records roughly 920,000 distinct CDR3 sequences, around 31% being singletons. This clonotype was counted between two and nine times. Its target is not known. Findings of the study overall: In two of eight donors, the top clonotype was HLA-C-restricted CMV-specific. Summed frequency of public TCR beta families distinguished CMV carriers with the relevant HLA.

The input for sequencing was cultured CD8+ T cells from PBMCs, taken from culture after CMV antigen stimulation. The sequence derives from a human donor in good health (CMV status not recorded). Some clones in this sample may be carry-over from other donors' samples. The V and J genes are TRBV4-1 and TRBJ2-3; TRBD2 matches 10 bases. The CDR3 here is CASSQDDLAGASGTQYF. Here the CDR3 DNA reads TGCGCCAGCAGCCAAGACGATCTAGCGGGGGCCAGCGGCACGCAGTATTTT.